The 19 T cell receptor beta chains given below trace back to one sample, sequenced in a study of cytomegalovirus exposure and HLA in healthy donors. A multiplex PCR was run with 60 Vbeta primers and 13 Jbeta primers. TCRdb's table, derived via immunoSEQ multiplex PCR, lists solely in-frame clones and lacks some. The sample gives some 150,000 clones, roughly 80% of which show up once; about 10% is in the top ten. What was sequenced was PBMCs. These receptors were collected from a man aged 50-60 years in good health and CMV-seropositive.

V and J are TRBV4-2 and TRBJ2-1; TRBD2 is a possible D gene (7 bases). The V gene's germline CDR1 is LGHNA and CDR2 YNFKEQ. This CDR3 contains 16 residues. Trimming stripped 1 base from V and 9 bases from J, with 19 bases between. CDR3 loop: CASSQAGRGAGGEQFF. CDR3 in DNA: TGTGCCAGCAGCCAAGCCGGCCGGGGGGCCGGTGGTGAGCAGTTCTTC.

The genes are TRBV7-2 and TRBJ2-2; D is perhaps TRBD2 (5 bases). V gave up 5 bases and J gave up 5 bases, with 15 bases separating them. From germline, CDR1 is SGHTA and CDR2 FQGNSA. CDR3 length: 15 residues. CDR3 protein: CASSPQRVATGELFF. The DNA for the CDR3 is TGTGCCAGCAGCCCTCAGAGGGTAGCGACCGGGGAGCTGTTTTTT.

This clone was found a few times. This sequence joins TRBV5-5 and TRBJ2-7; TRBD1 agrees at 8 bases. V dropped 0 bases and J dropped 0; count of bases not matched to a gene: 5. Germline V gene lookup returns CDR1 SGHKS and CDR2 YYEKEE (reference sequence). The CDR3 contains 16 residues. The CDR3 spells CASSLAPTGGSYEQYF. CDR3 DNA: TGTGCCAGCAGCTTGGCCCCCACAGGGGGCTCCTACGAGCAGTACTTC.

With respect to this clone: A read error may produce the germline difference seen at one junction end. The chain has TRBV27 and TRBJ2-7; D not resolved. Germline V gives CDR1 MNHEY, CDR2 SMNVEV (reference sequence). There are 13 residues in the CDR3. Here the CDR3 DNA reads TGTGCCAGCAGTTTAGCCCACTCCTTCGAGCAGTACTTC. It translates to CASSLAHSFEQYF.

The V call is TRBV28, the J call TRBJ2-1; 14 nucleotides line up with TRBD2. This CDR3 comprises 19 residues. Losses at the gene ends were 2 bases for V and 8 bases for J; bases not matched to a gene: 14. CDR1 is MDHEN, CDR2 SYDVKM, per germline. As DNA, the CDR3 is TGTGCCAGCAGTTTAAACGTAGGGACTAGCGGGAGAGGGGACGATGAGCAGTTCTTC. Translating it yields CASSLNVGTSGRGDDEQFF.

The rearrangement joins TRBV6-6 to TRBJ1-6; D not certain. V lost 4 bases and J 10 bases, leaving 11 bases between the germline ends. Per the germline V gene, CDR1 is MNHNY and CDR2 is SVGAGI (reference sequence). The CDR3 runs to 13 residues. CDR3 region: CASSSTDSSPLHF. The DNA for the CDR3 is TGTGCCAGCAGTTCCACAGATTCCTCACCCCTCCACTTT.

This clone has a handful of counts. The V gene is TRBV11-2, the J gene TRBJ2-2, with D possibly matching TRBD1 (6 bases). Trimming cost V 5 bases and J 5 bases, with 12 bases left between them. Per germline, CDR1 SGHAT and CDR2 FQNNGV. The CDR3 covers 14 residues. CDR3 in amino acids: CASSRPGQTGELFF. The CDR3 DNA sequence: TGTGCCAGCAGCCGGCCGGGACAAACCGGGGAGCTGTTTTTT.

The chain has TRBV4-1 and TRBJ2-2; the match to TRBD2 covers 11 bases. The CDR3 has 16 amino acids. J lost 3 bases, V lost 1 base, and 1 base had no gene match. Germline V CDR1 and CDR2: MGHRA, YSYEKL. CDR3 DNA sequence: TGCGCCAGCAGCCAAGTAGCGGGAGGGGACACCGGGGAGCTGTTTTTT. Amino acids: CASSQVAGGDTGELFF.

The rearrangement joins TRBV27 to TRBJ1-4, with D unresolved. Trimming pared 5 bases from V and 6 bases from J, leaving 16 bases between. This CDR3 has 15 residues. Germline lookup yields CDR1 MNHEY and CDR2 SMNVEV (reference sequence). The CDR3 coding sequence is TGTGCCAGCAGTCCCTTGGGAGCAGGTGATGAAAAACTGTTTTTT. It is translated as CASSPLGAGDEKLFF.

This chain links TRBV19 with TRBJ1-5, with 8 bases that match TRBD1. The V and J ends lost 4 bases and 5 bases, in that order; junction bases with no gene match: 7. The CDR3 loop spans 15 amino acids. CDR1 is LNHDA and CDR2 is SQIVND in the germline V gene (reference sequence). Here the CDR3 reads CASSTHRGEDQPQHF. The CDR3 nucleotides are TGTGCCAGTAGTACCCACAGGGGGGAGGATCAGCCCCAGCATTTT.

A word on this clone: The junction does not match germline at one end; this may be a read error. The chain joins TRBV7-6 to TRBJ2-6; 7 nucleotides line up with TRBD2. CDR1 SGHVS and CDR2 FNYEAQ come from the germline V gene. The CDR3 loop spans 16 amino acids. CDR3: CASSLRGGVGANGLTF. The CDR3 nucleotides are TGTGCCAGCAGCTTAAGGGGAGGGGTCGGGGCCAACGGCCTGACTTTC.

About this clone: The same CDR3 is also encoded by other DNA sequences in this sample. CDR3 in amino acids: CAWSVLGNTIYF. For the CDR3, the DNA is TGTGCCTGGAGTGTACTAGGAAACACCATATATTTT. The chain is built from TRBV30 and TRBJ1-3; D remains ambiguous. The CDR3 length is 12 residues. V was pared by 0 bases and J by 4 bases, with 4 bases between. Germline V gene lookup returns CDR1 GTSNPN and CDR2 SVGIG (reference sequence).

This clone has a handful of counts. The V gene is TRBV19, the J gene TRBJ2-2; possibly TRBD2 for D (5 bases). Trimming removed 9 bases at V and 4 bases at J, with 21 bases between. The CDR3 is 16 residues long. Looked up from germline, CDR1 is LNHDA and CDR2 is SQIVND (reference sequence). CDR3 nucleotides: TGTGCCAGCCTTAGCGACTCAACGGGGAGCACCGGGGAGCTGTTTTTT. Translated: CASLSDSTGSTGELFF.

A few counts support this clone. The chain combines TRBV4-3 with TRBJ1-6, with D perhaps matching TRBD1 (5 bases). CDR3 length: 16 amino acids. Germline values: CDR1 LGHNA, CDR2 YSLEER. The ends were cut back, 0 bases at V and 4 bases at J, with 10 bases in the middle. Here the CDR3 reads CASSQESGQYNSPLHF. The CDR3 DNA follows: TGCGCCAGCAGCCAAGAATCCGGACAATATAATTCACCCCTCCACTTT.

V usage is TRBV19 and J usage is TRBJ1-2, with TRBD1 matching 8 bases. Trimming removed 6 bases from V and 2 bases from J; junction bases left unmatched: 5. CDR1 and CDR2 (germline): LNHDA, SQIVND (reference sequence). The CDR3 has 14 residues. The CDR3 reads CASRYRGANYGYTF. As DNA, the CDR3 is TGTGCCAGTAGGTACAGGGGGGCGAACTATGGCTACACCTTC.

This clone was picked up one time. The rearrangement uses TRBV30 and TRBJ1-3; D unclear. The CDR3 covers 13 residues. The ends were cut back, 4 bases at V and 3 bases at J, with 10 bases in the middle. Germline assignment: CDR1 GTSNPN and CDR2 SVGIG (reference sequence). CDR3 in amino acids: CAWTPAGGNTIYF. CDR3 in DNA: TGTGCCTGGACCCCCGCGGGTGGAAACACCATATATTTT.

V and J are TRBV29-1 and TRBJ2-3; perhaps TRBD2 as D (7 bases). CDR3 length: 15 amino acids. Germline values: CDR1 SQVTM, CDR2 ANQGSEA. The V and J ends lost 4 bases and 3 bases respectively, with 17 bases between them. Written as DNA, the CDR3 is TGCAGCGTTGTGGGGGGAGGGGGGTCGACAGATACGCAGTATTTT. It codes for CSVVGGGGSTDTQYF.

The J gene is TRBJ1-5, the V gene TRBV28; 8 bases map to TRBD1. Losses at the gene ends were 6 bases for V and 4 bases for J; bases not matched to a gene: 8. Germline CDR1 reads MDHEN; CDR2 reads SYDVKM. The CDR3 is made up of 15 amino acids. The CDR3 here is CASRLPTGENQPQHF. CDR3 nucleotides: TGTGCCAGCAGATTGCCGACAGGGGAAAATCAGCCCCAGCATTTT. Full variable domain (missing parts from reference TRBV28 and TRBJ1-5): DVKVTQSSRYLVKRTGEKVFLECVQDMDHENMFWYRQDPGLGLRLIYFSYDVKMKEKGDIPEGYSVSREKKERFSLILESASTNQTSMYLCASRLPTGENQPQHFGDGTRLSIL.

The CDR3 bases are TGTGCCAGTAGTCTCTCCGGGACAGGGGTCACCCCCAAGAGTGGCTACACCTTC. The encoded protein is CASSLSGTGVTPKSGYTF. The V gene is TRBV19, the J gene TRBJ1-2; 10 bases fit TRBD1. This CDR3 comprises 18 residues. Per the germline V gene, CDR1 is LNHDA and CDR2 is SQIVND (reference sequence). V was clipped by 5 bases and J by 7 bases; unmatched bases: 19.